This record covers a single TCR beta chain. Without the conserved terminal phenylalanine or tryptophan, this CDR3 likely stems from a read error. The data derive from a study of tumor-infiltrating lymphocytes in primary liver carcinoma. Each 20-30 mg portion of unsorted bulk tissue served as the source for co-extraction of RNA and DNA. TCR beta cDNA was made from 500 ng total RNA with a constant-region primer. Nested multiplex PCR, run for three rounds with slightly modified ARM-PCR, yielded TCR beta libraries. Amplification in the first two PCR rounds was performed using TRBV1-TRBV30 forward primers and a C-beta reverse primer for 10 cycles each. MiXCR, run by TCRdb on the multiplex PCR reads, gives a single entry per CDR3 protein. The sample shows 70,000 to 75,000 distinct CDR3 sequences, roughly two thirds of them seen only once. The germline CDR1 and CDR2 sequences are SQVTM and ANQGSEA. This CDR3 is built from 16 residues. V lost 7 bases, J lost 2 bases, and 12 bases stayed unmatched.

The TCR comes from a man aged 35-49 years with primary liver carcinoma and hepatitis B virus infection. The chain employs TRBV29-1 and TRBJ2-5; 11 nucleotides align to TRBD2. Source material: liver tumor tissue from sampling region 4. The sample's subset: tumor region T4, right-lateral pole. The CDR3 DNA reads TGCAGCGCTGCAGGTACTAGCGGGAGAACTCAAGAGACCCAGTACTAC. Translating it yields CSAAGTSGRTQETQYY.